Included here is one T cell receptor (beta chain) sequence, with context. The antigen remains unidentified. These data originate in a study of radiotherapy plus CTLA-4 blockade in lung cancer. Looked up from germline, CDR1 is SGHAT and CDR2 is FQNNGV. This CDR3 comprises 16 residues. Trimming stripped 2 bases from V and 3 bases from J, with 17 bases between. Study-level points and caveats: Tumor-derived TCR clones expanded in blood after radiotherapy plus ipilimumab.

Sequencing used immunoSEQ multiplex PCR; TCRdb keeps in-frame clones, though not all of them. This sample has 95,000 to 150,000 clones, with 85% to 90% found just once. This clonotype originated in a human donor with non-small cell lung cancer that progressed on radiotherapy plus ipilimumab. V and J are TRBV11-2 and TRBJ2-7, with D maybe TRBD1 (6 bases). Here the sequenced sample was peripheral blood, taken from a patient treated with radiotherapy plus ipilimumab. The CDR3 DNA follows: TGTGCCAGCAGCTTATTAGGGACACTGAAGCGCTACGAGCAGTACTTC. Protein sequence: CASSLLGTLKRYEQYF.